The 20 T cell receptor beta chains below were found in one sample sequenced in a study of breast tumors, draining lymph nodes, adjacent tissues. From the multiplex PCR reads, TCRdb called clonotypes with MiXCR, one entry per CDR3 protein. The data hold some 100,000 distinct CDR3 sequences, with around 21% observed a single time. The lymph nodes were axillary draining lymph nodes from breast cancer patients. The sequenced sample was axillary lymph node tissue. The origin of the receptors is a female donor with breast cancer. Some clones in this sample may be carry-over from other donors' samples.

In its sample, this clonotype was seen a few times. J is TRBJ1-2 and V is TRBV28, with no clear D. CDR1 and CDR2 (germline): MDHEN, SYDVKM. Trimming cost V 3 bases and J 7 bases, with 12 bases left between them. The CDR3 consists of 13 residues. CDR3 amino acids: CASSFPVTFGYTF. Here the CDR3 DNA reads TGTGCCAGCAGTTTCCCCGTTACATTTGGCTACACCTTC.

The table lists this clonotype with many counts. This sequence joins TRBV20-1 and TRBJ1-6; 9 bases align to TRBD1. In germline, CDR1 is DFQATT, CDR2 SNEGSKA (reference sequence). V trimming: 4 bases; J trimming: 8 bases; junction bases outside the gene matches: 6. The CDR3 extends over 14 amino acids. CDR3 loop: CSATQGATDSPLHF. CDR3 nucleotides: TGCAGTGCTACACAGGGGGCGACTGATTCACCCCTCCACTTT.

The chain has TRBV20-1 and TRBJ1-5, with a weak D call TRBD1 (5 bases). Germline CDR1 is DFQATT and CDR2 is SNEGSKA (reference sequence). The CDR3 is 15 residues long. Trimming removed 6 bases from V and 1 base from J, with 16 bases in between. CDR3 protein: CSAGKGLWSNQPQHF. Written as DNA, the CDR3 is TGCAGTGCGGGAAAGGGGCTTTGGAGCAATCAGCCCCAGCATTTT.

This clonotype was counted a few times. The rearrangement links TRBV12-3 or TRBV12-4 to TRBJ1-5; D gene ambiguous. V lost 6 bases and J lost 4, with 16 bases in between. CDR3 length equals 15 residues. CDR3 DNA sequence: TGTGCCAGCAGCCCACAGATTACTGGAAATCAGCCCCAGCATTTT. This codes for CASSPQITGNQPQHF.

For this clonotype: No conserved phenylalanine or tryptophan ends this CDR3, so it is likely a read error. The rearrangement joins TRBV27 to TRBJ2-3, with 12 bases identical to TRBD2. V lost 7 bases, J lost 3 bases, and 5 bases stayed unmatched. The germline gives CDR1 MNHEY, CDR2 SMNVEV (reference sequence). The CDR3 covers 15 residues. The CDR3 region is CASTQGLAGTDTQYL. The CDR3 DNA reads as TGTGCCAGCACCCAAGGACTAGCGGGAACAGATACGCAGTATCTT.

The chain is built from TRBV11-2 and TRBJ2-3; tentatively, D is TRBD2 (5 bases). V was cut by 3 bases and J by 6 bases, with 10 bases left in between. CDR3 size: 13 residues. Per the germline V gene, CDR1 is SGHAT and CDR2 is FQNNGV. The CDR3 spells CASSFLREDTQYF. The DNA of the CDR3 is TGTGCCAGCAGCTTTCTTAGGGAGGATACGCAGTATTTT.

This clonotype was counted at least ten times. The V gene is TRBV6-1, the J gene TRBJ1-5; D is uncertain. V was shortened by 0 bases and J by 5 bases, with 11 bases between the two germline ends. Germline CDR1 reads MNHNS; CDR2 reads SASEGT. The CDR3 is 15 amino acids. CDR3 amino acids: CASSEAGAVYQPQHF. CDR3 DNA sequence: TGTGCCAGCAGTGAAGCTGGAGCGGTTTATCAGCCCCAGCATTTT.

In this sample, this clonotype turned up many times. The V gene is TRBV4-2, the J gene TRBJ2-5; 7 positions match TRBD2. The J segment lost 3 bases and the V segment lost 4 bases, leaving 8 bases of the junction unmatched. CDR1 is LGHNA and CDR2 is YNFKEQ in the germline V gene. This CDR3 region has 15 residues. This chain's CDR3 is CASSPGGAREETQYF. The DNA of the CDR3 is TGTGCCAGCAGCCCGGGGGGAGCCAGGGAAGAGACCCAGTACTTC.

This clonotype was seen ten or more times. The V call is TRBV19, the J call TRBJ2-3; D unclear. V lost 0 bases and J lost 0, with 7 bases in between. The CDR3 totals 15 residues. Germline CDR1 and CDR2: LNHDA and SQIVND (reference sequence). The DNA of the CDR3 is TGTGCCAGTAGTATAGATCCCAGGAGCACAGATACGCAGTATTTT. Translating it yields CASSIDPRSTDTQYF.

This clonotype turned up a few times. The chain recombines TRBV18 with TRBJ1-6; 7 bases fit TRBD1. V was clipped by 4 bases and J by 7 bases; unmatched bases: 4. This CDR3 is built from 14 residues. Per germline, CDR1 KGHSH and CDR2 LQKENI. As DNA, the CDR3 is TGTGCCAGCTCACTTCAGGGGGGGAATTCACCCCTCCACTTT. It codes for CASSLQGGNSPLHF.

This clonotype was seen at least ten times. The rearrangement joins TRBV27 to TRBJ1-2; 8 nucleotides match TRBD1. Trimming at V came to 7 bases and at J to 11 bases, leaving 9 bases not matched to a gene. This CDR3 contains 12 residues. In germline, CDR1 is MNHEY, CDR2 SMNVEV (reference sequence). Here the CDR3 DNA reads TGTGCCAGCACCGCCGGGACAGGCCCGTACACCTTC. Protein product: CASTAGTGPYTF.

Many counts were recorded for this clonotype. The rearrangement joins TRBV20-1 to TRBJ1-2, with 10 bases matching TRBD1. The germline V gene encodes CDR1 DFQATT and CDR2 SNEGSKA (reference sequence). The length of the CDR3 is 16 residues. J gave up 3 bases and V 3 bases, and 10 bases lay outside the gene matches. CDR3 sequence (DNA): TGCAGTGCTAGCAGAGGGACAGGGGTTCGGGACTATGGCTACACCTTC. This sequence encodes CSASRGTGVRDYGYTF.

The chain is built from TRBV28 and TRBJ1-5, with 8 positions matching TRBD1. V dropped 3 bases and J dropped 4; count of bases not matched to a gene: 5. This CDR3 contains 15 residues. The V gene's germline CDR1 is MDHEN and CDR2 SYDVKM. The CDR3 loop reads CASSFWDRRNQPQHF. CDR3 DNA sequence: TGTGCCAGCAGTTTCTGGGACAGGCGAAATCAGCCCCAGCATTTT.

The table lists this clonotype with many counts. This chain links TRBV7-3 with TRBJ2-7, with 8 bases identical to TRBD2. Germline V gives CDR1 SGHTA, CDR2 FQGTGA. This CDR3 spans 15 amino acids. With 2 bases clipped from V and 0 bases from J, the junction kept 3 bases outside the gene matches. In nucleotides, the CDR3 is TGTGCCAGCAGCTTATCCGGGGGGGGCTCCTACGAGCAGTACTTC. It yields the protein CASSLSGGGSYEQYF.

This clonotype was recorded many times. The chain recombines TRBV7-9 with TRBJ2-5, with 8 bases matching TRBD2. CDR1 and CDR2 from the germline V gene are SEHNR and FQNEAQ (reference sequence). The CDR3 covers 15 residues. V dropped 5 bases and J dropped 5; count of bases not matched to a gene: 10. This CDR3 reads CASSPPGTRRETQYF. CDR3 nucleotides: TGTGCCAGCAGCCCGCCCGGGACTAGAAGGGAGACCCAGTACTTC.

This clonotype was picked up a small number of times. The CDR3 region has the DNA TGTGCCAGCAGCCCCGTGCCGGGACAGCGTGTCTATTTT. Its protein product is CASSPVPGQRVYF. This sequence joins TRBV9 and TRBJ1-3, with 7 bases fitting TRBD1. Trimming at V came to 4 bases and at J to 16 bases, leaving 14 bases not matched to a gene. The CDR3 has 13 residues. The germline V gene has CDR1 SGDLS and CDR2 YYNGEE. The full variable domain, in which reference TRBV9 and TRBJ1-3 provide the parts outside the CDR3, is DSGVTQTPKHLITATGQRVTLRCSPRSGDLSVYWYQQSLDQGLQFLIQYYNGEERAKGNILERFSAQQFPDLHSELNLSSLELGDSALYFCASSPVPGQRVYFGEGSWLTVV.

This clonotype was counted between two and nine times. V usage is TRBV6-1 and J usage is TRBJ2-3, with 7 bases matching TRBD2. CDR3 length equals 15 residues. The V gene's germline CDR1 is MNHNS and CDR2 SASEGT. V gave up 4 bases and J gave up 0 bases; unmatched junction bases: 4. The chain's CDR3 is CASSGAGISTDTQYF. The DNA for the CDR3 is TGTGCCAGCAGTGGAGCGGGGATTAGCACAGATACGCAGTATTTT.

This clonotype appeared many times. The chain couples TRBV12-3 or TRBV12-4 to TRBJ1-5, with 9 positions matching TRBD1. J lost 6 bases, V lost 7 bases, and 4 bases had no gene match. The CDR3 consists of 13 residues. The CDR3 protein is CASTSTGGQPQHF. The CDR3 coding sequence is TGTGCCAGCACCTCGACAGGGGGTCAGCCCCAGCATTTT.

This clonotype has at least ten counts. This sequence joins TRBV20-1 and TRBJ2-1; 13 bases agree with TRBD2. Germline CDR1 is DFQATT and CDR2 is SNEGSKA (reference sequence). With 3 bases clipped from V and 8 bases from J, the junction kept 1 base outside the gene matches. This CDR3 contains 13 residues. The CDR3 DNA is TGCAGTGCTAGGGGGACTAGCGGGGATGAGCAGTTCTTC. This gives the protein CSARGTSGDEQFF.

This clonotype came up many times. CDR3 amino acids: CAISEYGNEQFF. The CDR3 coding sequence is TGTGCCATCAGTGAGTACGGCAATGAGCAGTTCTTC. V and J are TRBV10-3 and TRBJ2-1; D is undetermined. Looked up from germline, CDR1 is ENHRY and CDR2 is SYGVKD. V was cut by 1 base and J by 6 bases, with 4 bases left in between. The CDR3 loop spans 12 amino acids.